This is a list of T cell receptor beta chains from one sample in a study of cytomegalovirus exposure and HLA in healthy donors. Sequencing used immunoSEQ multiplex PCR; TCRdb keeps in-frame clones, though not all of them. The table records 100,000 or so clones, about three quarters of them present only once. The sequenced sample consisted of PBMCs. The receptors stem from a male donor in good health and CMV-seropositive. The CDR3 runs from the conserved cysteine through the conserved F or W. The D gene is left open where the match is weak. Clone sizes are given selectively: once, few, many, or a class where the clone is expanded.

abundance: -; d_gene: TRBD1; j_gene: TRBJ1-6; len: 15; v_gene: TRBV6-1; CDR3aa: CASSESGTGGIPLHF; CDR3nt: TGTGCCAGCAGTGAAAGTGGGACAGGGGGTATACCCCTCCACTTT
abundance: -; d_gene: TRBD1; j_gene: TRBJ2-1; len: 12; v_gene: TRBV5-6; CDR3aa: CASSRIGGEQFF; CDR3nt: TGTGCCAGCAGCAGGATAGGGGGCGAGCAGTTCTTC
abundance: -; d_gene: TRBD2; j_gene: TRBJ2-3; len: 15; v_gene: TRBV6-4; CDR3aa: CASSGAAGGTDTQYF; CDR3nt: TGTGCCAGCAGTGGAGCAGCGGGGGGCACAGATACGCAGTATTTT
abundance: -; d_gene: TRBD1; j_gene: TRBJ1-2; len: 15; v_gene: TRBV13; CDR3aa: CASSSRDRLNYGYTF; CDR3nt: TGTGCCAGCAGCTCACGGGACAGACTAAACTATGGCTACACCTTC
abundance: once; d_gene: -; j_gene: TRBJ2-3; len: 14; v_gene: TRBV9; CDR3aa: CASSVGSNTDTQYF; CDR3nt: TGTGCCAGCAGCGTAGGGTCAAACACAGATACGCAATATTTT
abundance: -; d_gene: TRBD2; j_gene: TRBJ2-5; len: 17; v_gene: TRBV5-1; CDR3aa: CASSLGTSGGLQETQYF; CDR3nt: TGCGCCAGCAGCTTGGGTACTAGCGGGGGCCTCCAAGAGACCCAGTACTTC
abundance: -; d_gene: -; j_gene: TRBJ2-2; len: 14; v_gene: TRBV9; CDR3aa: CASSVRGDTGELFF; CDR3nt: TGTGCCAGCAGCGTAAGGGGTGACACCGGGGAGCTGTTTTTT
abundance: -; d_gene: TRBD1; j_gene: TRBJ2-3; len: 15; v_gene: TRBV9; CDR3aa: CASSLSGTGYDTQYF; CDR3nt: TGTGCCAGCAGCCTATCCGGGACAGGATATGATACGCAGTATTTT
abundance: once; d_gene: -; j_gene: TRBJ2-6; len: 18; v_gene: TRBV19; CDR3aa: CASSNSAGTIAGANVLTF; CDR3nt: TGTGCCAGTAGTAATAGCGCCGGGACAATAGCTGGGGCCAACGTCCTGACTTTC
abundance: once; d_gene: TRBD1; j_gene: TRBJ2-3; len: 16; v_gene: TRBV7-9; CDR3aa: CASSLTRTGSTDTQYF; CDR3nt: TGTGCCAGCAGCTTAACGAGGACAGGGAGCACAGATACGCAGTATTTT
abundance: -; d_gene: TRBD1; j_gene: TRBJ2-7; len: 15; v_gene: TRBV5-1; CDR3aa: CASSLSGTGWYEQYF; CDR3nt: TGCGCCAGCAGCCTCTCCGGGACAGGGTGGTACGAGCAGTACTTC
abundance: -; d_gene: TRBD1; j_gene: TRBJ1-6; len: 21; v_gene: TRBV27; CDR3aa: CASRSLTPGQGADNKNSPLHF; CDR3nt: TGTGCCAGCAGATCACTCACTCCGGGACAGGGGGCCGACAACAAAAATTCACCCCTCCACTTT
abundance: -; d_gene: -; j_gene: TRBJ2-7; len: 13; v_gene: TRBV27; CDR3aa: CASSPGSAYEQYF; CDR3nt: TGTGCCAGCAGTCCCGGGTCCGCTTACGAGCAGTACTTC
abundance: few; d_gene: -; j_gene: TRBJ2-1; len: 14; v_gene: TRBV4-3; CDR3aa: CASSRSGGPNEQFF; CDR3nt: TGCGCCAGCAGCCGGTCGGGGGGCCCAAATGAGCAGTTCTTC
abundance: -; d_gene: TRBD1; j_gene: TRBJ1-4; len: 16; v_gene: TRBV12-5; CDR3aa: CASGLVRTGPNEKLFF; CDR3nt: TGTGCTAGTGGTTTGGTAAGGACAGGACCTAATGAAAAACTGTTTTTT
abundance: -; d_gene: -; j_gene: TRBJ2-1; len: 13; v_gene: TRBV4-1; CDR3aa: CASSQMYYNEQFF; CDR3nt: TGCGCCAGCAGCCAAATGTACTACAATGAGCAGTTCTTC
abundance: -; d_gene: -; j_gene: TRBJ1-5; len: 19; v_gene: TRBV5-4; CDR3aa: CASSFGPVGGPGGYQPQHF; CDR3nt: TGTGCCAGCAGCTTCGGCCCTGTCGGAGGCCCGGGGGGATATCAGCCCCAGCATTTT
abundance: -; d_gene: TRBD2; j_gene: TRBJ2-7; len: 13; v_gene: TRBV7-9; CDR3aa: CASSLGGVYEQYF; CDR3nt: TGTGCCAGCAGCTTGGGAGGGGTCTACGAGCAGTACTTC
abundance: -; d_gene: TRBD1; j_gene: TRBJ1-1; len: 13; v_gene: TRBV27; CDR3aa: CASSLRGQGSAFF; CDR3nt: TGTGCCAGCAGTTTAAGGGGACAGGGTTCAGCTTTCTTT
abundance: few; d_gene: TRBD1; j_gene: TRBJ2-3; len: 14; v_gene: TRBV5-1; CDR3aa: CASSALQGPDTQYF; CDR3nt: TGCGCCAGCAGCGCACTACAGGGGCCCGATACGCAGTATTTT
abundance: -; d_gene: TRBD1; j_gene: TRBJ1-1; len: 14; v_gene: TRBV19; CDR3aa: CASRGQGANTEAFF; CDR3nt: TGTGCCAGTAGAGGACAGGGGGCCAACACTGAAGCTTTCTTT
abundance: -; d_gene: -; j_gene: TRBJ2-5; len: 14; v_gene: TRBV19; CDR3aa: CASSTPGLQETQYF; CDR3nt: TGTGCCAGTAGTACCCCCGGACTGCAAGAGACCCAGTACTTC
abundance: -; d_gene: TRBD2; j_gene: TRBJ2-3; len: 15; v_gene: TRBV2; CDR3aa: CASIPRGGATDTQYF; CDR3nt: TGTGCCAGCATCCCACGGGGGGGGGCCACAGATACGCAGTATTTT
abundance: -; d_gene: -; j_gene: TRBJ1-2; len: 13; v_gene: TRBV7-9; CDR3aa: CASSRDNNYGYTF; CDR3nt: TGTGCCAGCAGCCGGGACAACAACTATGGCTACACCTTC
abundance: -; d_gene: -; j_gene: TRBJ1-4; len: 14; v_gene: TRBV30; CDR3aa: CAWRYRARGEKLFF; CDR3nt: TGTGCCTGGAGGTACAGGGCGAGAGGTGAAAAACTGTTTTTT
abundance: -; d_gene: -; j_gene: TRBJ1-2; len: 14; v_gene: TRBV15; CDR3aa: CATSRSGANYGYTF; CDR3nt: TGTGCCACCAGCAGATCCGGAGCTAACTATGGCTACACCTTC
abundance: -; d_gene: -; j_gene: TRBJ2-5; len: 13; v_gene: TRBV29-1; CDR3aa: CSVDWRASETQYF; CDR3nt: TGCAGCGTTGATTGGCGGGCTAGCGAGACCCAGTACTTC
abundance: -; d_gene: -; j_gene: TRBJ1-2; len: 13; v_gene: TRBV5-4; CDR3aa: CASSPPGNYGYTF; CDR3nt: TGTGCCAGCAGCCCTCCAGGGAACTATGGCTACACCTTC
abundance: -; d_gene: TRBD2; j_gene: TRBJ2-7; len: 15; v_gene: TRBV7-2; CDR3aa: CASSLRGRDYYEQYF; CDR3nt: TGTGCCAGCAGCTTAAGGGGAAGGGACTACTACGAGCAGTACTTC
abundance: -; d_gene: -; j_gene: TRBJ2-5; len: 13; v_gene: TRBV10-3; CDR3aa: CAISVAFQETQYF; CDR3nt: TGTGCCATCAGTGTAGCGTTCCAAGAGACCCAGTACTTC
abundance: -; d_gene: TRBD2; j_gene: TRBJ2-5; len: 17; v_gene: TRBV4-3; CDR3aa: CASSQDLLAGGSETQYF; CDR3nt: TGCGCCAGCAGCCAAGATCTGCTAGCGGGGGGTTCAGAGACCCAGTACTTC
abundance: -; d_gene: -; j_gene: TRBJ1-5; len: 15; v_gene: TRBV9; CDR3aa: CASSEGHGGNQPQHF; CDR3nt: TGTGCCAGCAGCGAGGGGCACGGGGGGAATCAGCCCCAGCATTTT
abundance: -; d_gene: TRBD2; j_gene: TRBJ2-3; len: 14; v_gene: TRBV6-5; CDR3aa: CASRTSGDTDTQYF; CDR3nt: TGTGCCAGCAGGACTAGCGGGGACACAGATACGCAGTATTTT